These 21 T cell receptor beta chains originate from one sample sequenced in a study of cytomegalovirus exposure and HLA in healthy donors. PCR employed 60 Vbeta and 13 Jbeta primers. Generated by immunoSEQ multiplex PCR, the TCRdb table keeps only in-frame clones and is missing some. The sample yields 83,000 or so clones, 81% seen once. Sample: PBMCs. Every receptor here comes from a woman aged 25 to 45 in good health and CMV-seronegative.

This rearrangement joins TRBV5-1 to TRBJ1-2; 9 positions agree with TRBD1. The V segment lost 0 bases and the J segment 8 bases; nucleotides outside the gene matches: 5. Germline loops: CDR1 SGHRS, CDR2 YFSETQ. CDR3 length equals 14 residues. For the CDR3, the DNA is TGCGCCAGCAGCTTGGAGGGACAGGGTAAGGGCTACACCTTC. It specifies CASSLEGQGKGYTF. Supplemented by reference TRBV5-1 and TRBJ1-2, the full variable domain reads KAGVTQTPRYLIKTRGQQVTLSCSPISGHRSVSWYQQTPGQGLQFLFEYFSETQRNKGNFPGRFSGRQFSNSRSEMNVSTLELGDSALYLCASSLEGQGKGYTFGSGTRLTVV.

The gene calls are TRBV28 and TRBJ2-1; 7 bases line up with TRBD2. The germline V gene has CDR1 MDHEN and CDR2 SYDVKM. Trimming removed 6 bases from V and 1 base from J; junction bases left unmatched: 6. The CDR3 length is 15 residues. CDR3 residues: CASSISGLSYNEQFF. In DNA, the CDR3 is TGTGCCAGCAGCATTAGCGGGCTTTCCTACAATGAGCAGTTCTTC. Full variable domain (rest looked up from reference TRBV28 and TRBJ2-1): DVKVTQSSRYLVKRTGEKVFLECVQDMDHENMFWYRQDPGLGLRLIYFSYDVKMKEKGDIPEGYSVSREKKERFSLILESASTNQTSMYLCASSISGLSYNEQFFGPGTRLTVL.

V and J are TRBV2 and TRBJ1-1; the D gene is possibly TRBD1 (6 bases). Germline CDR1 SNHLY, CDR2 FYNNEI. V lost 7 bases, J lost 0 bases, and 9 bases lay in between. The CDR3 has 13 residues. CDR3 protein: CASNRAMNTEAFF. CDR3 coding DNA: TGTGCCAGCAACAGGGCGATGAACACTGAAGCTTTCTTT.

The rearrangement joins TRBV2 to TRBJ2-7, with D possibly matching TRBD1 (6 bases). The CDR3 extends over 14 amino acids. Per germline, CDR1 SNHLY and CDR2 FYNNEI. Trimming cost V 6 bases and J 0 bases, with 12 bases left between them. The CDR3: CASSGQFSSYEQYF. In DNA form, the CDR3 reads TGTGCCAGCAGCGGACAGTTCAGCTCCTACGAGCAGTACTTC. The entire variable domain, with the rest obtained from reference TRBV2 and TRBJ2-7, is as follows: EPEVTQTPSHQVTQMGQEVILRCVPISNHLYFYWYRQILGQKVEFLVSFYNNEISEKSEIFDDQFSVERPDGSNFTLKIRSTKLEDSAMYFCASSGQFSSYEQYFGPGTRLTVT.

In this sample, this clone turned up once. V is TRBV27 and J is TRBJ1-1, with TRBD1 identical over 9 bases. From germline, CDR1 is MNHEY and CDR2 SMNVEV (reference sequence). The CDR3 loop spans 16 amino acids. The junction had 7 bases not matched to a gene; V was cut back by 4 bases and J by 1 base. The CDR3 coding sequence is TGTGCCAGCAGTTCAACAGGGGGCACAGGGAACACTGAAGCTTTCTTT. Translated: CASSSTGGTGNTEAFF.

The chain links TRBV9 to TRBJ2-7, with a weak D call TRBD1 (6 bases). The V gene's germline CDR1 is SGDLS and CDR2 YYNGEE. V dropped 4 bases and J dropped 4 bases, with 18 bases sitting between them. The CDR3 runs to 15 residues. The CDR3 DNA follows: TGTGCCAGCAGCCCTAATCCACAGGGTTGGTACGAGCAGTACTTC. This encodes CASSPNPQGWYEQYF.

Worth noting for this clone: Other DNA sequences in the sample encode the same CDR3. V is TRBV19 and J is TRBJ1-4; D not resolved. Germline V gene data show CDR1 as LNHDA and CDR2 as SQIVND (reference sequence). The CDR3 loop spans 14 amino acids. The ends were cut back, 5 bases at V and 6 bases at J, with 13 bases in the middle. CDR3 region: CASSVYRRDEKLFF. CDR3 bases: TGTGCCAGTAGTGTTTATCGGCGGGATGAAAAACTGTTTTTT.

Here the CDR3 reads CASSDRGGWTGYEQYF. In DNA, the CDR3 is TGTGCCAGCAGTGATAGGGGGGGATGGACGGGCTACGAGCAGTACTTC. V and J are TRBV6-1 and TRBJ2-7; weak D call: TRBD2 (7 bases). V was cut by 3 bases and J by 3 bases, with 18 bases left in between. This CDR3 has 16 residues. CDR1 is MNHNS, CDR2 SASEGT, per germline.

In its sample, this clone was seen once. V is TRBV9 and J is TRBJ2-7; 7 nucleotides line up with TRBD1. Germline CDR1 SGDLS, CDR2 YYNGEE. This CDR3 is built from 15 residues. Losses at the gene ends were 0 bases for V and 6 bases for J; bases not matched to a gene: 9. The CDR3 nucleotides read TGTGCCAGCAGCGTAGGGACTTCGAGACAGGGCGAGCAGTACTTC. Protein sequence: CASSVGTSRQGEQYF. The complete variable domain, with remaining parts taken from reference TRBV9 and TRBJ2-7, reads DSGVTQTPKHLITATGQRVTLRCSPRSGDLSVYWYQQSLDQGLQFLIQYYNGEERAKGNILERFSAQQFPDLHSELNLSSLELGDSALYFCASSVGTSRQGEQYFGPGTRLTVT.

The rearrangement links TRBV6-5 to TRBJ2-5; D is ambiguous. The J call may be in error: the DNA end matches TRBJ2-7 better. The germline V gene has CDR1 MNHEY and CDR2 SVGAGI. The CDR3 covers 15 residues. CDR3 amino acids: CASSYSQEITYEQYF. The CDR3, as DNA: TGTGCCAGCAGTTACTCCCAAGAGATCACCTACGAGCAGTACTTC.

The gene calls are TRBV5-1 and TRBJ1-1; no clear D. V lost 5 bases and J 12 bases, leaving 14 bases between the germline ends. Germline V CDR1 and CDR2: SGHRS, YFSETQ. The CDR3 runs to 11 residues. CDR3: CASSLSGETFF. DNA for the CDR3: TGCGCCAGCAGTCTCAGCGGAGAAACTTTCTTT.

The chain joins TRBV29-1 to TRBJ2-5, with D possibly TRBD2 on 5 matching bases. The DNA end is more similar to TRBJ2-7, so the J call may be wrong. Germline CDR1 and CDR2: SQVTM and ANQGSEA. This CDR3 is 12 amino acids long. The CDR3 region has the DNA TGCAGCGTGGAGGCCGCGGACCACGAGCAGTACTTC. It encodes CSVEAADHEQYF.

The rearrangement joins TRBV13 to TRBJ2-3, with D possibly matching TRBD2 (5 bases). The ends were cut back, 1 base at V and 4 bases at J, with 15 bases in the middle. CDR1 PRHDT and CDR2 FYEKMQ come from the germline V gene (reference sequence). This CDR3 is 16 amino acids long. CDR3 loop: CASSLDTGMRADTQYF. The DNA of the CDR3 is TGTGCCAGCAGCTTAGATACCGGGATGAGGGCAGATACGCAGTATTTT.

This clone has just one count. This sequence joins TRBV9 and TRBJ2-1; the match to TRBD2 covers 12 bases. Germline CDR1 and CDR2: SGDLS and YYNGEE. V trimming: 0 bases; J trimming: 1 base; junction bases outside the gene matches: 2. This CDR3 is built from 17 residues. As DNA, the CDR3 is TGTGCCAGCAGCGTAGGGACTAGCGGGACATCCTACAATGAGCAGTTCTTC. As protein: CASSVGTSGTSYNEQFF.

The DNA of the CDR3 is TGTGCCAGCAGCTGGACTAGCGGGCTCTCCTACGAGCAGTACTTC. It translates to CASSWTSGLSYEQYF. The V and J genes are TRBV14 and TRBJ2-7, with 11 bases matching TRBD2. In germline, CDR1 is SGHDN, CDR2 FVKESK. V gave up 5 bases and J gave up 0 bases; unmatched junction bases: 3. The CDR3 covers 15 residues. The whole variable domain, filled in from reference TRBV14 and TRBJ2-7, reads EAGVTQFPSHSVIEKGQTVTLRCDPISGHDNLYWYRRVMGKEIKFLLHFVKESKQDESGMPNNRFLAERTGGTYSTLKVQPAELEDSGVYFCASSWTSGLSYEQYFGPGTRLTVT.

This clone turned up a few times. This sequence joins TRBV28 and TRBJ2-3; maybe TRBD2 (6 bases). The CDR3 runs to 16 residues. The germline gives CDR1 MDHEN, CDR2 SYDVKM. V was cut by 5 bases and J by 0 bases, with 15 bases left in between. The CDR3 DNA sequence: TGTGCCAGCAGTACCCCTAGCGAGGGGAGCACAGATACGCAGTATTTT. Protein sequence: CASSTPSEGSTDTQYF. The complete variable domain, with remaining parts taken from reference TRBV28 and TRBJ2-3, reads DVKVTQSSRYLVKRTGEKVFLECVQDMDHENMFWYRQDPGLGLRLIYFSYDVKMKEKGDIPEGYSVSREKKERFSLILESASTNQTSMYLCASSTPSEGSTDTQYFGPGTRLTVL.

The chain carries TRBV14 and TRBJ2-1; tentative D call: TRBD1 (5 bases). Germline CDR1 reads SGHDN; CDR2 reads FVKESK. V gave up 1 base and J gave up 7 bases, with 20 bases separating them. This CDR3 comprises 17 residues. The CDR3: CASSQAHGWGRQNEQFF. DNA of the CDR3: TGTGCCAGCAGCCAAGCCCACGGGTGGGGCAGACAGAATGAGCAGTTCTTC.

This clone was detected a few times. V gene TRBV19 combines with J gene TRBJ2-5; a possible D gene is TRBD2 (6 bases). This CDR3 has 16 residues. Germline loops: CDR1 LNHDA, CDR2 SQIVND (reference sequence). The V end lost 4 bases, the J end lost 0 bases, and 15 bases lay between the germline ends. The DNA of the CDR3 is TGTGCCAGTAGTAGGACAATCGGAGGGTACCAAGAGACCCAGTACTTC. Amino acids: CASSRTIGGYQETQYF.

The chain joins TRBV27 to TRBJ2-1; 8 nucleotides agree with TRBD1. CDR1 MNHEY and CDR2 SMNVEV come from the germline V gene (reference sequence). Trimming at V came to 5 bases and at J to 7 bases, leaving 22 bases not matched to a gene. The CDR3 extends over 19 amino acids. CDR3 in DNA: TGTGCCAGCAGTCCTCGCACCATAGACAGGGGACAAACTAATAATGAGCAGTTCTTC. This gives the protein CASSPRTIDRGQTNNEQFF.

The chain couples TRBV5-1 to TRBJ1-1; no firm D call. The CDR3 extends over 15 amino acids. Trimming cost V 4 bases and J 1 base, with 14 bases left between them. Germline values: CDR1 SGHRS, CDR2 YFSETQ. The CDR3 DNA reads TGCGCCAGCAGCCCAGACAATATCGCGAACACTGAAGCTTTCTTT. Its translation: CASSPDNIANTEAFF.

The rearrangement uses TRBV28 and TRBJ1-2, with 9 positions matching TRBD1. V shed 2 bases and J 10 bases; nucleotides not matched to a gene: 5. The CDR3 has 13 residues. Looked up from germline, CDR1 is MDHEN and CDR2 is SYDVKM. Written as DNA, the CDR3 is TGTGCCAGCAGTTTACCGACAGGGGGTGACTACACCTTC. This encodes CASSLPTGGDYTF.